These 22 T cell receptor beta chains share one sample of origin, sequenced in a study of shared clonotypes between healthy human individuals. TCRdb's table, derived via immunoSEQ multiplex PCR, lists solely in-frame clones and lacks some. The profile shows some 1,100,000 clones, around three quarters of them singletons. Sequenced: memory CD4+ T cells from PBMCs. The subset denotes: CD45RA-negative fraction. Source of these receptors: a man in his late teens or twenties in good health. Some clones in this sample may be carry-over from other donors' samples.

This rearrangement joins TRBV6-5 to TRBJ2-1; no firm D call. The CDR3 totals 15 residues. V lost 7 bases and J lost 0, with 13 bases in between. Germline values: CDR1 MNHEY, CDR2 SVGAGI. The CDR3 coding sequence is TGTGCCAGCACCCCCGGGCAAAGCTCCTACAATGAGCAGTTCTTC. It translates to CASTPGQSSYNEQFF.

This clone has more than one count but fewer than ten. The chain couples TRBV9 to TRBJ1-3; D gene uncertain. This CDR3 is 14 amino acids long. V shed 4 bases and J shed 2 bases, with 10 bases lying between them. Germline V CDR1 and CDR2: SGDLS, YYNGEE. DNA of the CDR3: TGTGCCAGCAGCCAGTCTACTCCTGGAAACACCATATATTTT. It translates to CASSQSTPGNTIYF. The variable domain in full, completed from reference TRBV9 and TRBJ1-3, reads DSGVTQTPKHLITATGQRVTLRCSPRSGDLSVYWYQQSLDQGLQFLIQYYNGEERAKGNILERFSAQQFPDLHSELNLSSLELGDSALYFCASSQSTPGNTIYFGEGSWLTVV.

The CDR3 sequence: CASSGKDGYYGYTF. Here the CDR3 DNA reads TGCGCCAGCAGCGGGAAGGACGGCTACTATGGCTACACCTTC. V and J are TRBV5-1 and TRBJ1-2; D remains unclear. There are 14 residues in the CDR3. The V end lost 4 bases, the J end lost 3 bases, and 13 bases lay between the germline ends. CDR1 SGHRS and CDR2 YFSETQ come from the germline V gene.

Turning to this clone: This specimen includes other DNA sequences encoding the same CDR3. The chain carries TRBV7-9 and TRBJ2-7, with D tentatively TRBD1 (5 bases). Per the germline V gene, CDR1 is SEHNR and CDR2 is FQNEAQ (reference sequence). The CDR3 is 14 amino acids. V lost 2 bases and J lost 4, with 12 bases in between. CDR3 nucleotides: TGTGCCAGCAGCTTATCCCAGGGTGCTTACGAGCAGTACTTC. Protein product: CASSLSQGAYEQYF. The whole variable domain, filled in from reference TRBV7-9 and TRBJ2-7, reads DTGVSQNPRHKITKRGQNVTFRCDPISEHNRLYWYRQTLGQGPEFLTYFQNEAQLEKSRLLSDRFSAERPKGSFSTLEIQRTEQGDSAMYLCASSLSQGAYEQYFGPGTRLTVT.

The J gene is TRBJ1-2, the V gene TRBV12-5; D gene ambiguous. Germline lookup yields CDR1 LGHNT and CDR2 FRNRAP. The V end lost 6 bases, the J end lost 7 bases, and 12 bases lay between the germline ends. The CDR3 consists of 12 residues. The chain's CDR3 is CASGTWELGYTF. In DNA, the CDR3 is TGTGCTAGTGGGACATGGGAGCTTGGCTACACCTTC.

The chain joins TRBV6-1 to TRBJ1-5; unclear D gene. The CDR3 has 19 residues. Germline CDR1 reads MNHNS; CDR2 reads SASEGT. V was cut by 3 bases and J by 6 bases, with 27 bases left in between. The CDR3 sequence is CASSDSWFGLTYLGQPQHF. The CDR3 DNA reads TGTGCCAGCAGTGATAGCTGGTTTGGGTTGACCTACTTGGGTCAGCCCCAGCATTTT.

The genes are TRBV7-2 and TRBJ1-1, with 7 bases matching TRBD1. This CDR3 is built from 15 residues. The V segment lost 3 bases and the J segment 0 bases; nucleotides outside the gene matches: 4. The germline CDR1 and CDR2 sequences are SGHTA and FQGNSA. CDR3 amino acids: CASSLAQGLNTEAFF. DNA for the CDR3: TGTGCCAGCAGCTTGGCACAGGGGTTGAACACTGAAGCTTTCTTT. The complete variable domain, with remaining parts taken from reference TRBV7-2 and TRBJ1-1, reads GAGVSQSPSNKVTEKGKDVELRCDPISGHTALYWYRQSLGQGLEFLIYFQGNSAPDKSGLPSDRFSAERTGGSVSTLTIQRTQQEDSAVYLCASSLAQGLNTEAFFGQGTRLTVV.

V and J are TRBV30 and TRBJ1-2; D ambiguous. CDR3 length: 15 amino acids. The germline V and J ends were trimmed by 3 bases and 2 bases, with 16 bases remaining between them. Germline V gene lookup returns CDR1 GTSNPN and CDR2 SVGIG (reference sequence). The CDR3 spells CAWSRPLTRNYGYTF. The CDR3 coding sequence is TGTGCCTGGAGCCGGCCTCTGACACGAAACTATGGCTACACCTTC.

This clone was seen once. V gene TRBV6-7 combines with J gene TRBJ2-3, with a tentative D call TRBD1 (5 bases). TRBV6-7 is assigned to the ORF class and has an uncertain function. V shed 4 bases and J shed 4 bases, with 15 bases lying between them. CDR3 length: 15 residues. CDR3: CASSSQGICADTQYF. The CDR3 nucleotides are TGTGCCAGCAGTTCTCAGGGAATATGCGCAGATACGCAGTATTTT.

The rearrangement links TRBV18 to TRBJ2-7; D ambiguous. The V gene's germline CDR1 is KGHSH and CDR2 LQKENI. V was clipped by 6 bases and J by 3 bases, with 12 bases between them. The CDR3 is 13 amino acids. The CDR3: CASSIQPGYEQYF. The CDR3 region has the DNA TGTGCCAGCTCTATCCAGCCAGGCTACGAGCAGTACTTC.

V usage is TRBV29-1 and J usage is TRBJ2-7; D is unclear. The CDR3 runs to 12 residues. Germline CDR1 SQVTM, CDR2 ANQGSEA. The ends were cut back, 6 bases at V and 5 bases at J, with 14 bases in the middle. CDR3 DNA sequence: TGCAGCGTCAAACACGTTACGGACGAGCAGTACTTC. This codes for CSVKHVTDEQYF.

This chain connects TRBV6-1 to TRBJ2-7, with a possible D match to TRBD2 (5 bases). CDR3 length equals 12 residues. Trimming shortened V by 5 bases and J by 5 bases, and 10 bases separated the two germline ends. Germline-derived CDR1 and CDR2 are MNHNS and SASEGT. CDR3 in DNA: TGTGCCAGCAGTCTCGAGAGGGACGAGCAGTACTTC. Translated: CASSLERDEQYF.

The CDR3 region is CASSPATGVGYTF. The CDR3 nucleotides read TGCGCCAGCAGCCCCGCGACAGGGGTTGGCTACACCTTC. The chain is built from TRBV4-1 and TRBJ1-2; 8 bases are shared with TRBD1. The CDR3 runs to 13 residues. V shed 4 bases and J 7 bases; nucleotides not matched to a gene: 5. Germline lookup yields CDR1 MGHRA and CDR2 YSYEKL.

The chain has TRBV6-1 and TRBJ1-2, with D unresolved. CDR1 and CDR2 (germline): MNHNS, SASEGT. V was cut by 3 bases and J by 4 bases, with 9 bases left in between. This CDR3 has 13 residues. In DNA form, the CDR3 reads TGTGCCAGCAGTGATCGGGTATTCTATGGCTACACCTTC. It codes for CASSDRVFYGYTF.

The chain carries TRBV19 and TRBJ2-5, with D unresolved. Germline loops: CDR1 LNHDA, CDR2 SQIVND (reference sequence). The V end lost 2 bases, the J end lost 7 bases, and 8 bases lay between the germline ends. The CDR3 is 12 residues long. The CDR3, as DNA: TGTGCCAGTAGTATACCCCCTGGGACCCAGTACTTC. It translates to CASSIPPGTQYF.

This clone was detected only once. The CDR3 here is CASSRQGADTQYF. Here the CDR3 DNA reads TGTGCCAGCAGTCGACAGGGAGCAGATACGCAGTATTTT. The V gene is TRBV11-3, the J gene TRBJ2-3; 7 bases map to TRBD1. The germline gives CDR1 SGHNT, CDR2 YENEEA. With V trimmed by 6 bases and J by 4 bases, 4 bases remained unmatched. CDR3 length: 13 residues.

The J gene is TRBJ2-7, the V gene TRBV15; 13 nucleotides align to TRBD2. Germline V lookup: CDR1 LNHNV, CDR2 YYDKDF (reference sequence). The junction had 7 bases not matched to a gene; V was cut back by 3 bases and J by 2 bases. This CDR3 contains 17 residues. CDR3 DNA sequence: TGTGCCACCAGCAGGGGACAGGGACTAGCGGGACCCTACGAGCAGTACTTC. It specifies CATSRGQGLAGPYEQYF.

The CDR3: CASSSTGRTQFF. The CDR3 DNA is TGTGCCAGCAGCTCGACTGGACGAACGCAGTTCTTC. The rearrangement links TRBV11-3 to TRBJ2-1; D unresolved. V lost 4 bases, J lost 12 bases, and 13 bases lay in between. The V gene's germline CDR1 is SGHNT and CDR2 YENEEA. This CDR3 has 12 residues.

In the case of this clone: The same CDR3 is also encoded by other DNA sequences in this sample. The CDR3 here is CAIRDSNQETQYF. The CDR3 DNA is TGTGCCATCCGGGACTCCAACCAAGAGACCCAGTACTTC. The chain links TRBV10-3 to TRBJ2-5; the D gene is possibly TRBD2 (6 bases). Germline V gene lookup returns CDR1 ENHRY and CDR2 SYGVKD. There are 13 residues in the CDR3. The V end was cut by 8 bases, the J end by 0 bases, with 10 bases between.

This clone was seen just once. The chain links TRBV9 to TRBJ1-2; 7 nucleotides align to TRBD1. In germline, CDR1 is SGDLS, CDR2 YYNGEE. The CDR3 runs to 16 residues. V lost 0 bases, J lost 0 bases, and 5 bases stayed unmatched. CDR3 amino acids: CASSVAGGQPNYGYTF. CDR3 nucleotides: TGTGCCAGCAGCGTAGCGGGGGGACAGCCTAACTATGGCTACACCTTC.

This chain links TRBV6-5 with TRBJ2-7; tentative D call: TRBD2 (6 bases). Looked up from germline, CDR1 is MNHEY and CDR2 is SVGAGI. This CDR3 spans 11 amino acids. V was clipped by 0 bases and J by 10 bases, with 7 bases between them. The CDR3 loop reads CASSYSGGQYF. The DNA of the CDR3 is TGTGCCAGCAGTTACTCCGGGGGACAGTACTTC.

This clone occurred a few times. This chain joins TRBV11-1 and TRBJ2-2; TRBD1 matches 7 bases. Per germline, CDR1 SGHAT and CDR2 FQDESV (reference sequence). The V gene end was trimmed by 6 bases and the J gene end by 1 base; junction bases not matched to a gene: 5. CDR3 length equals 15 residues. The CDR3 region has the DNA TGTGCCAGCAGTCTACGGACAGGGAACACCGGGGAGCTGTTTTTT. This gives the protein CASSLRTGNTGELFF. The whole variable domain, remainder taken from reference TRBV11-1 and TRBJ2-2, is EAEVAQSPRYKITEKSQAVAFWCDPISGHATLYWYRQILGQGPELLVQFQDESVVDDSQLPKDRFSAERLKGVDSTLKIQPAELGDSAMYLCASSLRTGNTGELFFGEGSRLTVL.